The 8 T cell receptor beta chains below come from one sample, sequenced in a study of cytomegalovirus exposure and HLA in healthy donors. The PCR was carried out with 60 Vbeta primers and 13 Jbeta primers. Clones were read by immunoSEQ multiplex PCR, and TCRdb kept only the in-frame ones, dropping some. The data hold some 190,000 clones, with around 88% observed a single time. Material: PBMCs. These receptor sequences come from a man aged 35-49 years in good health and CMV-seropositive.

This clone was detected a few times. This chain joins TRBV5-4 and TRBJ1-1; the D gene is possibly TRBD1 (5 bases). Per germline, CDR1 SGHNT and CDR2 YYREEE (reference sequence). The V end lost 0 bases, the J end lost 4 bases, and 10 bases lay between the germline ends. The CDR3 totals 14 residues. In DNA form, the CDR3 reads TGTGCCAGCAGCTTGGGGGGCCTGGGCACTGAAGCTTTCTTT. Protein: CASSLGGLGTEAFF.

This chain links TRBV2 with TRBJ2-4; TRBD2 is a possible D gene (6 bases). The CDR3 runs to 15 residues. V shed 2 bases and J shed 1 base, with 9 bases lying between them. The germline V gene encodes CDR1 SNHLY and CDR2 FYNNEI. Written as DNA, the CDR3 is TGTGCCAGCAGTGAATGGGGGGACGCCAAAAACATTCAGTACTTC. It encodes CASSEWGDAKNIQYF.

The DNA for the CDR3 is TGCGCCAGCCGATGGACTGGGGCAACTAATGAAAAACTGTTTTTT. It translates to CASRWTGATNEKLFF. This chain connects TRBV5-1 to TRBJ1-4; D gene unclear. This CDR3 contains 15 residues. Trimming took off 7 bases at V and 0 bases at J, with 13 bases between the two ends. CDR1 is SGHRS and CDR2 is YFSETQ in the germline V gene.

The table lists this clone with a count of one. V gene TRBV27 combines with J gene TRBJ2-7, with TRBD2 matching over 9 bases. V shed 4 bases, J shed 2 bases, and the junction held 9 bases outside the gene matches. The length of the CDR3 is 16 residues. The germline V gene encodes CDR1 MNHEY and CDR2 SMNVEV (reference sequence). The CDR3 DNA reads TGTGCCAGCAGTTCCGCCTTAGCGGGAGAAGCCTACGAGCAGTACTTC. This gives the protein CASSSALAGEAYEQYF.

CDR3 sequence reads: CASSPSGTGGEDNEQFF. DNA for the CDR3: TGTGCCAGCAGTCCGTCCGGGACAGGGGGCGAAGACAATGAGCAGTTCTTC. The genes are TRBV27 and TRBJ2-1; 12 nucleotides match TRBD1. Germline V gene lookup returns CDR1 MNHEY and CDR2 SMNVEV (reference sequence). This CDR3 comprises 17 residues. J lost 5 bases, V lost 5 bases, and 10 bases had no gene match.

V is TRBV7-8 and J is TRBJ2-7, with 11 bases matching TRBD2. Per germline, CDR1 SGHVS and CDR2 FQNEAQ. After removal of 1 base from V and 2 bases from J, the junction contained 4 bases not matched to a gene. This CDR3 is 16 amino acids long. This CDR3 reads CASSLDKLAGAYEQYF. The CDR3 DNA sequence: TGTGCCAGCAGCTTAGATAAACTAGCGGGAGCCTACGAGCAGTACTTC. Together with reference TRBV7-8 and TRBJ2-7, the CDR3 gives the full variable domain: GAGVSQSPRYKVAKRGQDVALRCDPISGHVSLFWYQQALGQGPEFLTYFQNEAQLDKSGLPSDRFFAERPEGSVSTLKIQRTQQEDSAVYLCASSLDKLAGAYEQYFGPGTRLTVT.

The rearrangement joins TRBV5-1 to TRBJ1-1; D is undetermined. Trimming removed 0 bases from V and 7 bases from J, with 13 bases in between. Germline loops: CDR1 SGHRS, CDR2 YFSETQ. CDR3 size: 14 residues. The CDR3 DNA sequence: TGCGCCAGCAGCTTGGTCGGCGGAACGTTTGAAGCTTTCTTT. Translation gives CASSLVGGTFEAFF. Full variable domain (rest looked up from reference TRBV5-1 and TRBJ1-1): KAGVTQTPRYLIKTRGQQVTLSCSPISGHRSVSWYQQTPGQGLQFLFEYFSETQRNKGNFPGRFSGRQFSNSRSEMNVSTLELGDSALYLCASSLVGGTFEAFFGQGTRLTVV.

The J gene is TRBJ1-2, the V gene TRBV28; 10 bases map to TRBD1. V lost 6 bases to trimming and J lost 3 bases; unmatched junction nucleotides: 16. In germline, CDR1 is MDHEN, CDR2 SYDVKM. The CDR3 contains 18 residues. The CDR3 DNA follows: TGTGCCAGCAGCCAAGTCGGGACAGGGGCCCTTAGCGACTATGGCTACACCTTC. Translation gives CASSQVGTGALSDYGYTF.